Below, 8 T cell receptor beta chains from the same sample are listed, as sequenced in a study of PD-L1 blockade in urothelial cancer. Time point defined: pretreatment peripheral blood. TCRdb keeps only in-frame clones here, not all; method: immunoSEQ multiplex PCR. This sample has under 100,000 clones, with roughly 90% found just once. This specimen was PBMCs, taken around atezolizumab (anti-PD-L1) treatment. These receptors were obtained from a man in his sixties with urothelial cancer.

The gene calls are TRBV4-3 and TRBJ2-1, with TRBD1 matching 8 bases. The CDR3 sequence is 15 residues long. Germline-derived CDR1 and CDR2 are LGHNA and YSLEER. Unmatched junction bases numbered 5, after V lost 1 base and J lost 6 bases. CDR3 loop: CASSQVGRGLNEQFF. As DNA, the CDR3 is TGCGCCAGCAGCCAAGTCGGCAGGGGGCTCAATGAGCAGTTCTTC.

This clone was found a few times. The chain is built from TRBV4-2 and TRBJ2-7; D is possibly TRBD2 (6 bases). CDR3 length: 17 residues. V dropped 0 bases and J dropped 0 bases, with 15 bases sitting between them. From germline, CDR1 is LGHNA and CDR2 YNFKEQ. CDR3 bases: TGTGCCAGCAGCCAAGAAATCCGGGGGTTAAGCTCCTACGAGCAGTACTTC. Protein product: CASSQEIRGLSSYEQYF.

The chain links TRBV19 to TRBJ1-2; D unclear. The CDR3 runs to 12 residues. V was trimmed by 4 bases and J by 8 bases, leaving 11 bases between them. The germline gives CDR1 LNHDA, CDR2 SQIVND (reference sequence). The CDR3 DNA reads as TGTGCCAGTAGTACGGCTTACGGGGGCTACACCTTC. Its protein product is CASSTAYGGYTF.

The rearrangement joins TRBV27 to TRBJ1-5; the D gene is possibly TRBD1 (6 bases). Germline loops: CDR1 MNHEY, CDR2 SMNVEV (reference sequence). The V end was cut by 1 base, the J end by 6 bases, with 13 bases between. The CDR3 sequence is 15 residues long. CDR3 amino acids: CASSLLRGGGQPQHF. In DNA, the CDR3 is TGTGCCAGCAGTTTATTGAGGGGGGGCGGTCAGCCCCAGCATTTT.

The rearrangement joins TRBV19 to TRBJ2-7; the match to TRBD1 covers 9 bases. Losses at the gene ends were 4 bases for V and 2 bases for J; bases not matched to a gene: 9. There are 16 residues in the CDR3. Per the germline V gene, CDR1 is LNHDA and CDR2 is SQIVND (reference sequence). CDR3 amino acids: CASSTSGTGLTYEQYF. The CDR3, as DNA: TGTGCCAGTAGTACATCCGGGACAGGGCTGACCTACGAGCAGTACTTC.

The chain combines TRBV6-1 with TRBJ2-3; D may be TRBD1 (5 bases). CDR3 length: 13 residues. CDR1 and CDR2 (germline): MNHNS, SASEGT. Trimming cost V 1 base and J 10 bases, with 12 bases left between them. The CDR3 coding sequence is TGTGCCAGCAGTGAAGGTACGGTGGGGCCGCAGTATTTT. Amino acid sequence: CASSEGTVGPQYF.

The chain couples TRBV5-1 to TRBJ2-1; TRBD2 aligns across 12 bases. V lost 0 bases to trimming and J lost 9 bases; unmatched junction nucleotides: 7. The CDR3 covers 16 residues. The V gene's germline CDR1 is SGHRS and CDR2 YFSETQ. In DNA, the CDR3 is TGCGCCAGCAGCTTGGGGGCTAGCGGGGGGGCTGGTGAGCAGTTCTTC. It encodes CASSLGASGGAGEQFF.

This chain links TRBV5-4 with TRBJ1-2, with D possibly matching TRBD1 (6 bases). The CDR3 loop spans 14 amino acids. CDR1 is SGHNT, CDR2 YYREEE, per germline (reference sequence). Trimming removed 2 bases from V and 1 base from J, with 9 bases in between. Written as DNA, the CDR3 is TGTGCCAGCAGCTTAAGGACAGTTAACTATGGCTACACCTTC. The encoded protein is CASSLRTVNYGYTF. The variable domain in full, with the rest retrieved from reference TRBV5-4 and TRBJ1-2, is ETGVTQSPTHLIKTRGQQVTLRCSSQSGHNTVSWYQQALGQGPQFIFQYYREEENGRGNFPPRFSGLQFPNYSSELNVNALELDDSALYLCASSLRTVNYGYTFGSGTRLTVV.